This TCR beta chain was recovered during a study of blood T cell repertoires in COVID-19. At the level of the study: Material from acute and convalescent COVID-19 was sourced from the United States, Italy and Spain.

V lost 8 bases to trimming and J lost 7 bases, with 15 bases between them. The CDR3 length is 13 residues. The V gene's germline CDR1 is SNHLY and CDR2 FYNNEI. This clone occurred once. Repertoires were generated with immunoSEQ multiplex PCR, while TCRdb's copy carries only in-frame clones and drops some. The sample consists of about 72,000 clones, 85% to 90% of them appearing once. The clonotype originates from a man aged 70 or older with active or convalescent COVID-19. The sequenced sample consisted of peripheral blood. This chain uses TRBV2 with TRBJ1-5, with D possibly being TRBD1 (5 bases). In DNA form, the CDR3 reads TGTGCCAGCCAATATGACAGAGACCAGCCCCAGCATTTT. It yields the protein CASQYDRDQPQHF.